Sequencing of this TCR beta chain was carried out in a study of cytomegalovirus exposure and HLA in healthy donors. The CDR3 length is 11 residues. The V gene's germline CDR1 is SNHLY and CDR2 FYNNEI. The V gene lost 5 bases and the J gene lost 5 bases, with 6 bases spanning the gap. A single count supports this clone. The PCR used 60 Vbeta and 13 Jbeta primers. Clones were sequenced by immunoSEQ multiplex PCR, and TCRdb holds only the in-frame ones, with some missing. This sample has approximately 190,000 clones, with 81% found just once. The sequence came from a middle-aged man in good health and CMV-seropositive. The sample was PBMCs. The chain combines TRBV2 with TRBJ2-5; D is unresolved. CDR3 in amino acids: CASSPGETQYF. The CDR3 DNA reads as TGTGCCAGCAGTCCCGGGGAGACCCAGTACTTC.